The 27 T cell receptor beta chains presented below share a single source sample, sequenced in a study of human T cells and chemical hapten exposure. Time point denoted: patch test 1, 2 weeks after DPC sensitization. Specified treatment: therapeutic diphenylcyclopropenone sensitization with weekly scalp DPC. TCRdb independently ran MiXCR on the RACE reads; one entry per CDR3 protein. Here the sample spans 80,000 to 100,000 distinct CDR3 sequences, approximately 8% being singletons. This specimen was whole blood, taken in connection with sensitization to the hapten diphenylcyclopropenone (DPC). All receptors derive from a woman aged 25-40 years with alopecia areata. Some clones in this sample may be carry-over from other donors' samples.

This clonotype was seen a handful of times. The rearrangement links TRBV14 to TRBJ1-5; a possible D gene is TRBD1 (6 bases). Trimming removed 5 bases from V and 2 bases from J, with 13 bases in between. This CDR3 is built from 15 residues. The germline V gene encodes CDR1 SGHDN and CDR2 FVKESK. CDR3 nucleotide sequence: TGTGCCAGCAGCGGCACAGGGTCGCGCAATCAGCCCCAGCATTTT. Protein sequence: CASSGTGSRNQPQHF.

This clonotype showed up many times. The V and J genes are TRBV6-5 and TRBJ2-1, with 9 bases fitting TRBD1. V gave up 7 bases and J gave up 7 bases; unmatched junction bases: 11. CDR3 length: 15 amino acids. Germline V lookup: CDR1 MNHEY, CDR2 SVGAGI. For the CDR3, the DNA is TGTGCCAGCACCCCAATAGGGACAGGGAAGAATGAGCAGTTCTTC. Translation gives CASTPIGTGKNEQFF.

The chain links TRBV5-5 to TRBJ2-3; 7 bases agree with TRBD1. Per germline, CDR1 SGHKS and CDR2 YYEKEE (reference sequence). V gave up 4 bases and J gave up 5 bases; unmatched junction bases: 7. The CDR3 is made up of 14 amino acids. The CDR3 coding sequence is TGTGCCAGCAGCGTGGCCGGGACAGAAGATACGCAGTATTTT. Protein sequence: CASSVAGTEDTQYF.

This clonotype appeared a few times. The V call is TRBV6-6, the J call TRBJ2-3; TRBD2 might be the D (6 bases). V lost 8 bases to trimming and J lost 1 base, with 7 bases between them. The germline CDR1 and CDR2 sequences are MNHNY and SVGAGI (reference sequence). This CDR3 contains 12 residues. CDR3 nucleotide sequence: TGTGCCAGCTGGGGGGGCACAGATACGCAGTATTTT. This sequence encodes CASWGGTDTQYF.

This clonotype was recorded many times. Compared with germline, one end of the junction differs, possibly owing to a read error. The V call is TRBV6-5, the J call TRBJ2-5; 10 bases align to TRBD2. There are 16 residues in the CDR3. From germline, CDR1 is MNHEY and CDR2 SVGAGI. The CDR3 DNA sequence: TGTGCCAGCAGTTACTCGATACTAGCGGGGCAAGGGACCCAGTACTTC. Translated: CASSYSILAGQGTQYF.

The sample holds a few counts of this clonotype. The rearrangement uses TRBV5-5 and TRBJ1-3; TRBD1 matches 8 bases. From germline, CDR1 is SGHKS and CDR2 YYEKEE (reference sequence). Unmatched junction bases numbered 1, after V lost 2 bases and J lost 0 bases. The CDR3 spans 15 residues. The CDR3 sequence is CASSFGQGSGNTIYF. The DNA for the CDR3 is TGTGCCAGCAGCTTCGGACAGGGCTCTGGAAACACCATATATTTT. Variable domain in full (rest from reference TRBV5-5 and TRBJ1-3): DAGVTQSPTHLIKTRGQQVTLRCSPISGHKSVSWYQQVLGQGPQFIFQYYEKEERGRGNFPDRFSARQFPNYSSELNVNALLLGDSALYLCASSFGQGSGNTIYFGEGSWLTVV.

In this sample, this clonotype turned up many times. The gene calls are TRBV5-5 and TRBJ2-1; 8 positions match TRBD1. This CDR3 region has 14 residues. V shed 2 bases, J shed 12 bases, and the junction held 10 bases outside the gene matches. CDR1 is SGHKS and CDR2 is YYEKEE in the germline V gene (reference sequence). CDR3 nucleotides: TGTGCCAGCAGCTTTGGGACAGGCGGGGTTGGGCAGTTCTTC. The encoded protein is CASSFGTGGVGQFF.

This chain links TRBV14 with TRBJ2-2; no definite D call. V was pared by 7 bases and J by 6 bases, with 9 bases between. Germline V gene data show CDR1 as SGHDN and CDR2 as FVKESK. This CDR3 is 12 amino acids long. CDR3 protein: CASMFRPGELFF. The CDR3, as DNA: TGTGCCAGCATGTTTCGTCCCGGGGAGCTGTTTTTT.

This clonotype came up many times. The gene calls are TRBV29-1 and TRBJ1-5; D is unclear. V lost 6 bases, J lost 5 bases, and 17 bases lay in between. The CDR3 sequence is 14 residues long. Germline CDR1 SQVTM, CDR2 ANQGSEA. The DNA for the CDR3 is TGCAGCGTAACCGTTTTGGGAAAGGATCAGCCCCAGCATTTT. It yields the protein CSVTVLGKDQPQHF. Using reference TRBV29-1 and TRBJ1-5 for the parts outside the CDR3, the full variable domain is SAVISQKPSRDICQRGTSLTIQCQVDSQVTMMFWYRQQPGQSLTLIATANQGSEATYESGFVIDKFPISRPNLTFSTLTVSNMSPEDSSIYLCSVTVLGKDQPQHFGDGTRLSIL.

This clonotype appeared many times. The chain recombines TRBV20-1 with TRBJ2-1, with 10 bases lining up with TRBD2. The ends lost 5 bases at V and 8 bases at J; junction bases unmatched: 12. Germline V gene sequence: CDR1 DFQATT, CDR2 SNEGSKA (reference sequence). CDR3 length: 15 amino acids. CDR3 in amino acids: CSAAPLSGGRHEQFF. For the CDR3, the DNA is TGCAGTGCTGCCCCACTTAGCGGGGGGCGCCATGAGCAGTTCTTC.

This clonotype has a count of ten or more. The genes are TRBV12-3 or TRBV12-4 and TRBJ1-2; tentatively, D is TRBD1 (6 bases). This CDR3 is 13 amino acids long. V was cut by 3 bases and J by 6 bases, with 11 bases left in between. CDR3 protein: CASSLTGANGYTF. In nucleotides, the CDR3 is TGTGCCAGCAGTTTGACGGGGGCAAATGGCTACACCTTC.

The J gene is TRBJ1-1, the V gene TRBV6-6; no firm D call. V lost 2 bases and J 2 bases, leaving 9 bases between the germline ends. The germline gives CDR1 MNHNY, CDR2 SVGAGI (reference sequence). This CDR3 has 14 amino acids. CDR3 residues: CASSYPPANTEAFF. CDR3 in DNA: TGTGCCAGCAGTTACCCCCCGGCAAACACTGAAGCTTTCTTT.

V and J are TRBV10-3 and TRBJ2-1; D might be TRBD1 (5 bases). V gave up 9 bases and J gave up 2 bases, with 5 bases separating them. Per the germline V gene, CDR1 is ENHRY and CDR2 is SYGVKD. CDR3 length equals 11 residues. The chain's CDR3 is CAIGAYNEQFF. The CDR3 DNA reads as TGTGCCATAGGGGCCTACAATGAGCAGTTCTTC.

This chain's CDR3 is CASRSNRATNEKLFF. In nucleotides, the CDR3 is TGTGCCAGTAGGAGCAACAGAGCAACTAATGAAAAACTGTTTTTT. This sequence joins TRBV19 and TRBJ1-4, with unresolved D. V was pared by 6 bases and J by 0 bases, with 11 bases between. The length of the CDR3 is 15 residues. The germline V gene encodes CDR1 LNHDA and CDR2 SQIVND (reference sequence). Complete variable domain (other parts from reference TRBV19 and TRBJ1-4): DGGITQSPKYLFRKEGQNVTLSCEQNLNHDAMYWYRQDPGQGLRLIYYSQIVNDFQKGDIAEGYSVSREKKESFPLTVTSAQKNPTAFYLCASRSNRATNEKLFFGSGTQLSVL.

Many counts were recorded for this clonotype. The CDR3: CASSPTGTGNQPQHF. CDR3 coding DNA: TGTGCCAGCAGCCCAACCGGGACAGGTAATCAGCCCCAGCATTTT. The genes are TRBV6-6 and TRBJ1-5; TRBD1 agrees at 8 bases. The CDR3 extends over 15 amino acids. V was pared by 6 bases and J by 4 bases, with 8 bases of the junction left unmatched. Germline-derived CDR1 and CDR2 are MNHNY and SVGAGI (reference sequence).

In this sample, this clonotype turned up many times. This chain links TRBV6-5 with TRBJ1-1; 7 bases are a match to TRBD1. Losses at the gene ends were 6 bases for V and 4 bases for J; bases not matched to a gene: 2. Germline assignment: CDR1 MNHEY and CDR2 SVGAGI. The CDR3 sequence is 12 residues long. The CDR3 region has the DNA TGTGCCAGCAGGACAGGGAGCACTGAAGCTTTCTTT. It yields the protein CASRTGSTEAFF.

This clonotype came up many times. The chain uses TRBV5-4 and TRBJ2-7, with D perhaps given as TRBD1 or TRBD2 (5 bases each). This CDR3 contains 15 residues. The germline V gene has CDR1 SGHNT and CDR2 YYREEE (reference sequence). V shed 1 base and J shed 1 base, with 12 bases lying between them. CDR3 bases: TGTGCCAGCAGCTTGCCAGGGCGAGGGTCCTACGAGCAGTACTTC. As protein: CASSLPGRGSYEQYF.

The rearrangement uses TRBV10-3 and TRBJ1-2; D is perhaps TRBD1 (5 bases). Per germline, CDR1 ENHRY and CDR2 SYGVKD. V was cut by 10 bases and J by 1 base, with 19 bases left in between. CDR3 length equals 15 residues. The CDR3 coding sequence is TGTGCCACAACAGGCGTGGAGGGGAGTAACTATGGCTACACCTTC. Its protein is CATTGVEGSNYGYTF.

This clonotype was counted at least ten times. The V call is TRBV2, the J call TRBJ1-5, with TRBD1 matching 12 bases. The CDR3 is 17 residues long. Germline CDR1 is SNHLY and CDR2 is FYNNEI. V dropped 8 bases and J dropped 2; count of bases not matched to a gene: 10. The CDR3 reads CASHRDRGPMGNQPQHF. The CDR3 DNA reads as TGTGCCAGCCACCGGGACAGGGGGCCCATGGGCAATCAGCCCCAGCATTTT.

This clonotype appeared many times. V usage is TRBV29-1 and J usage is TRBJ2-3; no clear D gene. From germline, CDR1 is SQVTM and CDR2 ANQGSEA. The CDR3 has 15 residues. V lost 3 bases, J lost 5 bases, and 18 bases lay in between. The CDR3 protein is CSVEGRVMKGDTQYF. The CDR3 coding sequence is TGCAGCGTTGAGGGAAGGGTCATGAAGGGAGATACGCAGTATTTT.

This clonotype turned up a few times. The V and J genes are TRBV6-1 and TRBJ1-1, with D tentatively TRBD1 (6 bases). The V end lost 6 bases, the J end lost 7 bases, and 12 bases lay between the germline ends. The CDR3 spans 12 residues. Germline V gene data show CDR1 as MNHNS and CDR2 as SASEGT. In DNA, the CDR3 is TGTGCCAGCAGCCTCCGGACAGTTGAAGCTTTCTTT. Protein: CASSLRTVEAFF.

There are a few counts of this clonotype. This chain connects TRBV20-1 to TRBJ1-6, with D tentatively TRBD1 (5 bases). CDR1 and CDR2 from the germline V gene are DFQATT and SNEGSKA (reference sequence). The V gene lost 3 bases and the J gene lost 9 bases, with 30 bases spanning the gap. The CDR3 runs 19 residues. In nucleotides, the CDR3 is TGCAGTGCTAGGGGTTCAGGGCGACCTACCTTAACCCCGATTTCACCCCTCCACTTT. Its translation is CSARGSGRPTLTPISPLHF.

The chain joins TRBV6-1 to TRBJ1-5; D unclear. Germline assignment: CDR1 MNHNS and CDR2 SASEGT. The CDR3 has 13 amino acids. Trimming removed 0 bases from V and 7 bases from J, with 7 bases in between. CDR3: CASSEATGQPQHF. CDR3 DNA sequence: TGTGCCAGCAGTGAAGCGACGGGGCAGCCCCAGCATTTT.

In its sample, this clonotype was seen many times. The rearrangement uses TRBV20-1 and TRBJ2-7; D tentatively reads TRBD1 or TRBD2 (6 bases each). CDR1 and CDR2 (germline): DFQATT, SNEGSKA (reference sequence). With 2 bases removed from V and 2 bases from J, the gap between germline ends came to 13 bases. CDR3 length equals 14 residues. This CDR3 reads CSARIPGAAYEQYF. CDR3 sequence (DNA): TGCAGTGCTAGAATCCCGGGGGCCGCCTACGAGCAGTACTTC.

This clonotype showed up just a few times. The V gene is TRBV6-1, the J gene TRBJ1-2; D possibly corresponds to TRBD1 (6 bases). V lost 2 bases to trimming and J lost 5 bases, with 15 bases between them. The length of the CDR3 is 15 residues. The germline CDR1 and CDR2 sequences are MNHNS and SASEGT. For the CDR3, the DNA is TGTGCCAGCAGTGAAATCGCGGGACAAGTATATGGCTACACCTTC. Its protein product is CASSEIAGQVYGYTF.

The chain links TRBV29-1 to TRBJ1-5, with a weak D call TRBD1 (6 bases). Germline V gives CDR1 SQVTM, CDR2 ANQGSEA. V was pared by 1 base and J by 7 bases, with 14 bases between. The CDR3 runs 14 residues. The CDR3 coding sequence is TGCAGCGTTGAAGTGTCAGGGGACGGGCAGCCCCAGCATTTT. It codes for CSVEVSGDGQPQHF.

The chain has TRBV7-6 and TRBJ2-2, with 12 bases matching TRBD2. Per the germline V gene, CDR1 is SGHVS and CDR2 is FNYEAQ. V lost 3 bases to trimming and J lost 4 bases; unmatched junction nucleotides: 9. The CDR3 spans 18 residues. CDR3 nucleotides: TGTGCCAGCAGCTTCGGACTAGCGGGGCCACGGGGCACCGGGGAGCTGTTTTTT. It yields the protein CASSFGLAGPRGTGELFF.